This TCR beta chain stems from a study of cytomegalovirus exposure and HLA in healthy donors. General observations from the study: What TCR beta sequences reportedly achieved was accurate prediction of HLA-A and HLA-B alleles in most subjects. Across HLA loci, a later analysis found differing TCR association rates, with DRB1 most and HLA-C fewest. Diagnosis of cytomegalovirus status made by the classifier reportedly showed high specificity and sensitivity. Association with HLA alleles at 0.05 false discovery rate was found for 15,000 to 20,000 TCR beta sequences in a later analysis.

Primers included in the PCR were 60 Vbeta and 13 Jbeta primers. TCRdb's table, derived via immunoSEQ multiplex PCR, lists solely in-frame clones and lacks some. The sample includes 100,000 to 120,000 clones, about 80% of them seen just once. With regard to this clone: Its specificity is unknown.

Material: PBMCs. This TCR derives from a woman aged 60 to 75 in good health and CMV-seropositive.

The CDR3: CASSLSGTNTGELFF. The CDR3 DNA reads TGCGCCAGCAGCTTGAGCGGGACCAACACCGGGGAGCTGTTTTTT. The chain employs TRBV5-1 and TRBJ2-2; 7 nucleotides match TRBD2. After removal of 1 base from V and 2 bases from J, the junction contained 2 bases not matched to a gene. CDR3 length: 15 amino acids. Germline CDR1 and CDR2: SGHRS and YFSETQ.